Below, 26 T cell receptor beta chains from the same sample are listed, as sequenced in a study of cytotoxic CD8 clonotypes in ibrutinib-treated CLL. Assay: immunoSEQ multiplex PCR; the TCRdb copy retains only in-frame clones and omits some. The sample comprises about 330,000 clones, 67% of which are singletons, and about 6.7% rests with the top ten. This sample comprised PBMCs, obtained after 36 months of ibrutinib treatment. The receptors derive from a human donor with chronic lymphocytic leukemia.

The genes are TRBV29-1 and TRBJ1-2, with 9 bases matching TRBD1. CDR1 and CDR2 (germline): SQVTM, ANQGSEA. The CDR3 totals 12 residues. Trimming removed 7 bases from V and 3 bases from J; junction bases left unmatched: 3. The CDR3 reads CSGGDRDYGYTF. In DNA form, the CDR3 reads TGCAGCGGCGGGGACAGGGACTATGGCTACACCTTC. Together with reference TRBV29-1 and TRBJ1-2, the CDR3 gives the full variable domain: SAVISQKPSRDICQRGTSLTIQCQVDSQVTMMFWYRQQPGQSLTLIATANQGSEATYESGFVIDKFPISRPNLTFSTLTVSNMSPEDSSIYLCSGGDRDYGYTFGSGTRLTVV.

This clone was counted only a few times. The chain has TRBV9 and TRBJ1-2; D is possibly TRBD1 (5 bases). This CDR3 spans 11 amino acids. Looked up from germline, CDR1 is SGDLS and CDR2 is YYNGEE. V gave up 5 bases and J gave up 6 bases, with 8 bases separating them. The DNA of the CDR3 is TGTGCCAGCAGGGGGCGCGATGGCTACACCTTC. Translating gives CASRGRDGYTF.

This chain links TRBV5-1 with TRBJ2-5; 9 positions agree with TRBD2. Looked up from germline, CDR1 is SGHRS and CDR2 is YFSETQ. V gave up 2 bases and J gave up 4 bases; unmatched junction bases: 6. There are 15 residues in the CDR3. This CDR3 reads CASSFGGGASETQYF. The DNA for the CDR3 is TGCGCCAGCAGCTTCGGCGGGGGGGCCTCAGAGACCCAGTACTTC.

This chain uses TRBV21-1 with TRBJ1-1. TRBV21-1 is annotated as a pseudogene. The CDR3 is made up of 12 amino acids. CDR3 loop: CASSKGRIEAFF. In DNA, the CDR3 is TGTGCCAGCAGCAAAGGACGGATTGAAGCTTTCTTT.

The chain is built from TRBV6-5 and TRBJ2-7, with 7 bases lining up with TRBD1. CDR3 length: 13 residues. Germline V lookup: CDR1 MNHEY, CDR2 SVGAGI. J lost 2 bases, V lost 6 bases, and 4 bases had no gene match. The CDR3 region has the DNA TGTGCCAGCAGCTGGGACAGCACCTACGAGCAGTACTTC. It encodes CASSWDSTYEQYF.

V gene TRBV9 combines with J gene TRBJ2-7; 7 positions agree with TRBD1. The CDR3 sequence is 16 residues long. V shed 3 bases and J 0 bases; nucleotides not matched to a gene: 9. Looked up from germline, CDR1 is SGDLS and CDR2 is YYNGEE. The CDR3 is CASSANPDRSSYEQYF. In DNA, the CDR3 is TGTGCCAGCAGCGCAAACCCGGACAGGAGCTCCTACGAGCAGTACTTC.

This clone was picked up a small number of times. The gene calls are TRBV29-1 and TRBJ1-2; a weak D match, TRBD1 (6 bases). Germline CDR1 and CDR2: SQVTM and ANQGSEA. CDR3 size: 12 residues. The V and J ends lost 4 bases and 3 bases respectively, with 9 bases between them. The CDR3 sequence: CSVAAGDYGYTF. As DNA, the CDR3 is TGCAGCGTTGCAGCAGGGGACTATGGCTACACCTTC.

There are a few counts of this clone. J is TRBJ2-7 and V is TRBV4-1; D unclear. Per germline, CDR1 MGHRA and CDR2 YSYEKL. This CDR3 is 15 amino acids long. V lost 4 bases and J lost 3, with 16 bases in between. The DNA of the CDR3 is TGCGCCAGCAGCCCAACGGTTAGTTTGGGCTACGAGCAGTACTTC. Translation: CASSPTVSLGYEQYF.

V and J are TRBV23-1 and TRBJ2-7; TRBD1 agrees at 10 bases. TRBV23-1 is designated an ORF whose function remains uncertain. The V and J ends lost 3 bases and 1 base, in that order; junction bases with no gene match: 3. The CDR3 is made up of 15 amino acids. CDR3: CASSQPGQGSYEQYF. The CDR3 coding sequence is TGCGCCAGCAGTCAGCCGGGACAGGGGTCCTACGAGCAGTACTTC.

The chain links TRBV10-2 to TRBJ2-2, with TRBD2 matching over 7 bases. With V trimmed by 6 bases and J by 2 bases, 9 bases remained unmatched. The CDR3 is 16 amino acids. Germline values: CDR1 WSHSY, CDR2 SAAADI. CDR3 sequence: CASRLSTGGNTGELFF. CDR3 in DNA: TGCGCCAGCAGACTTTCTACGGGAGGTAACACCGGGGAGCTGTTTTTT.

This clone came up a few times. Written as DNA, the CDR3 is TGTGCCAGCTCACCAGAAGTAGGGGGCCTGTACACTGAAGCTTTCTTT. Its protein is CASSPEVGGLYTEAFF. V usage is TRBV18 and J usage is TRBJ1-1; 7 bases match TRBD1. Germline CDR1 is KGHSH and CDR2 is LQKENI. The CDR3 length is 16 residues. Trimming removed 2 bases from V and 3 bases from J; junction bases left unmatched: 9.

This chain connects TRBV4-3 to TRBJ2-2; D is unresolved. CDR1 LGHNA and CDR2 YSLEER come from the germline V gene. The CDR3 spans 15 residues. V was pared by 0 bases and J by 1 base, with 6 bases between. CDR3 sequence: CASSQDRWNTGELFF. The CDR3 region has the DNA TGCGCCAGCAGCCAAGATCGTTGGAACACCGGGGAGCTGTTTTTT.

The CDR3 region has the DNA TGCGCCAGTACCAGGGGTGCTACTAATGAAAAACTGTTTTTT. The encoded protein is CASTRGATNEKLFF. V and J are TRBV10-2 and TRBJ1-4; tentatively, D is TRBD1 (6 bases). Trimming shortened V by 9 bases and J by 2 bases, and 13 bases separated the two germline ends. CDR3 size: 14 residues. Per the germline V gene, CDR1 is WSHSY and CDR2 is SAAADI.

This clone appeared a single time. This chain joins TRBV7-8 and TRBJ2-2; 10 bases align to TRBD2. Trimming took 3 bases from V and 2 from J; bases not matched to a gene: 12. Germline assignment: CDR1 SGHVS and CDR2 FQNEAQ. CDR3 length equals 19 residues. CDR3 protein: CASSFPSSGSSSNTGELFF. As DNA, the CDR3 is TGTGCCAGCAGCTTCCCTTCTAGCGGGAGTTCCTCTAACACCGGGGAGCTGTTTTTT.

This clone was found a few times. This sequence joins TRBV13 and TRBJ2-5; no reliable D call. This CDR3 spans 13 amino acids. Germline CDR1 PRHDT, CDR2 FYEKMQ (reference sequence). The germline V and J ends were trimmed by 0 bases and 4 bases, with 6 bases remaining between them. The CDR3 loop reads CASSLGSPETQYF. CDR3 DNA sequence: TGTGCCAGCAGCTTAGGCTCGCCAGAGACCCAGTACTTC.

V is TRBV27 and J is TRBJ2-7, with 7 positions matching TRBD1. The length of the CDR3 is 13 residues. Germline V gene data show CDR1 as MNHEY and CDR2 as SMNVEV (reference sequence). Trimming took 10 bases from V and 0 from J; bases not matched to a gene: 6. The CDR3 region is CATRDSNSYEQYF. In DNA, the CDR3 is TGTGCCACCCGGGACAGCAACTCCTACGAGCAGTACTTC.

The chain couples TRBV29-1 to TRBJ2-2, with 10 positions matching TRBD1. The J segment lost 2 bases and the V segment lost 7 bases, leaving 1 base of the junction unmatched. CDR3 length: 13 amino acids. CDR1 SQVTM and CDR2 ANQGSEA come from the germline V gene. The CDR3 DNA reads TGCAGCGGACAGGGGGCTAACACCGGGGAGCTGTTTTTT. Protein product: CSGQGANTGELFF.

V and J are TRBV14 and TRBJ2-2; perhaps TRBD2 as D (5 bases). CDR1 and CDR2 (germline): SGHDN, FVKESK. V was trimmed by 1 base and J by 3 bases, leaving 15 bases between them. This CDR3 has 17 amino acids. The CDR3 DNA follows: TGTGCCAGCAGCCAAGGATTTACAGCGGCTTACACCGGGGAGCTGTTTTTT. Its protein product is CASSQGFTAAYTGELFF.

The chain links TRBV2 to TRBJ2-7; D might be TRBD2 (7 bases). V dropped 8 bases and J dropped 2 bases, with 10 bases sitting between them. The CDR3 extends over 12 amino acids. Germline lookup yields CDR1 SNHLY and CDR2 FYNNEI. The chain's CDR3 is CASGGAPYEQYF. The CDR3 DNA reads as TGTGCCAGCGGGGGGGCCCCCTACGAGCAGTACTTC.

The chain carries TRBV18 and TRBJ2-2, with D unresolved. The V gene lost 8 bases and the J gene lost 8 bases, with 15 bases spanning the gap. Per germline, CDR1 KGHSH and CDR2 LQKENI. The CDR3 contains 13 residues. CDR3 sequence (DNA): TGTGCCAGCACCTTAAAATTCGGAGGGGAGCTGTTTTTT. This codes for CASTLKFGGELFF.

This rearrangement joins TRBV7-3 to TRBJ2-7, with D possibly being TRBD1 or TRBD2 (5 bases each). Trimming stripped 5 bases from V and 5 bases from J, with 13 bases between. The CDR3 contains 13 residues. CDR1 SGHTA and CDR2 FQGTGA come from the germline V gene. CDR3 in amino acids: CASSPGDPNEQYF. CDR3 bases: TGTGCCAGCAGCCCCGGGGACCCCAACGAGCAGTACTTC.

The chain carries TRBV19 and TRBJ2-3; 14 nucleotides agree with TRBD2. The CDR3 consists of 19 residues. Trimming took 5 bases from V and 0 from J; bases not matched to a gene: 10. CDR1 and CDR2 (germline): LNHDA, SQIVND (reference sequence). The CDR3: CASSGGRGLAGVSTDTQYF. In DNA, the CDR3 is TGTGCCAGTAGTGGAGGTCGGGGACTAGCGGGAGTTAGCACAGATACGCAGTATTTT.

The CDR3, as DNA: TGTGCCAGCAGCTCCACCGGGGAGCTGTTTTTT. This gives the protein CASSSTGELFF. The rearrangement joins TRBV11-3 to TRBJ2-2; no clear D. CDR3 size: 11 residues. The V end was cut by 4 bases, the J end by 4 bases, with 1 base between. CDR1 and CDR2 (germline): SGHNT, YENEEA.

This chain joins TRBV9 and TRBJ1-2; TRBD1 matches at 7 bases. The CDR3 length is 15 residues. CDR1 is SGDLS, CDR2 YYNGEE, per germline. J lost 4 bases, V lost 3 bases, and 9 bases had no gene match. As DNA, the CDR3 is TGTGCCAGCAGCGCCCAGGGGGGAGGCCCCTATGGCTACACCTTC. Translated, it gives CASSAQGGGPYGYTF.

V gene TRBV2 combines with J gene TRBJ1-2, with a tentative D call TRBD1 (5 bases). CDR1 and CDR2 from the germline V gene are SNHLY and FYNNEI. Trimming left V 7 bases short and J 5 bases short, with 14 bases between. The CDR3 is 13 amino acids. The CDR3 protein is CASIAEWGYGYTF. The CDR3 nucleotides read TGTGCCAGCATAGCGGAATGGGGGTATGGCTACACCTTC.

This chain uses TRBV13 with TRBJ2-3; 7 bases line up with TRBD2. The CDR3 length is 14 residues. CDR1 is PRHDT, CDR2 FYEKMQ, per germline (reference sequence). Losses at the gene ends were 5 bases for V and 5 bases for J; bases not matched to a gene: 7. For the CDR3, the DNA is TGTGCCAGCAGCCGATGGGAGGGTGGAGATACGCAGTATTTT. Its translation: CASSRWEGGDTQYF.